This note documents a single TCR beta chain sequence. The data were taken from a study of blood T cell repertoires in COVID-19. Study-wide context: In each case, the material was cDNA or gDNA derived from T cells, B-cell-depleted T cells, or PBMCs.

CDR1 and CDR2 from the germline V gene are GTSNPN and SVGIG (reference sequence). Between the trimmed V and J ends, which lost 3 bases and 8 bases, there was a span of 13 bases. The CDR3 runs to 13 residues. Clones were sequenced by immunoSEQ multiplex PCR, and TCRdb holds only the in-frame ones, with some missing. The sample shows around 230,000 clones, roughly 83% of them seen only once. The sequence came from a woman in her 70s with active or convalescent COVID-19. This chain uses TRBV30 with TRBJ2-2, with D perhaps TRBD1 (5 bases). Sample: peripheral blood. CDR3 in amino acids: CAWSELRAGELFF. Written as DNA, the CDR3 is TGTGCCTGGAGCGAACTCAGGGCGGGGGAGCTGTTTTTT.